This is a list of T cell receptor beta chains from one sample in a study of PD-1 blockade in classical Hodgkin lymphoma. The data were produced by immunoSEQ multiplex PCR, yet TCRdb's version contains in-frame clones alone and is incomplete. This table holds 23,000 or so clones, around nine tenths found once. The sequenced sample was CD8+ T cells from blood. These receptors all stem from a human donor with classical Hodgkin lymphoma. CDR3s leave out the opening cysteine and the closing phenylalanine or tryptophan. Each record gives: clone size, J gene, V gene, CDR3 protein. The size field is filled for only some rows; it gives once, few, many or a size class.

>once|TRBJ2-7|TRBV19
ASSILPSYEQY
>few|TRBJ2-6|TRBV4-3
ASSQEGGSGANVLT
>once|TRBJ2-3|TRBV11-2
ASSLPAGAQY
>.|TRBJ2-7|TRBV7-8
ASSLLLGNYEQY
>.|TRBJ2-1|TRBV19
ASSPGTSGSSPYNEQF
>once|TRBJ2-7|TRBV5-8
ASSLRQIVTYEQY
>.|TRBJ2-3|TRBV4-1
ASRGSEAGGGTQY
>.|TRBJ2-1|TRBV13
ASSVPSGSWNEQF
>.|TRBJ2-2|TRBV15
ATSREGLAGSGELF
>.|TRBJ2-7|TRBV7-6
ASSWTGEDEQY
>.|TRBJ1-1|TRBV9
ASSVRGAEGDTEAF
>.|TRBJ2-5|TRBV6-5
ASSSSGGRGETQY
>.|TRBJ1-1|TRBV19
ATKTGNTEAF
>few|TRBJ1-3|TRBV4-2
ASSHWEVSGNTIY
>.|TRBJ1-1|TRBV7-9
ASSLDGEEAF
>.|TRBJ1-5|TRBV7-9
ASTQGGGQPQH
>.|TRBJ1-5|TRBV5-6
ASSLVGQTNQPQH
>.|TRBJ1-2|TRBV30
AWELGGRGYT
>.|TRBJ1-4|TRBV5-4
ASSPSGEEKLF
>.|TRBJ1-2|TRBV28
ASSSGLGTRYGYT
>.|TRBJ2-3|TRBV7-2
ASSLDPGVREDTQY
>.|TRBJ2-2|TRBV28
ATTRGYTGELF
>.|TRBJ2-1|TRBV15
ATSRDQDREQF
>.|TRBJ2-2|TRBV4-3
ASSQERASPNTGELF
>.|TRBJ2-6|TRBV9
ASSGRDRVSTGANVLT
>.|TRBJ2-5|TRBV7-9
ASSSTRGKQTQY
>few|TRBJ1-1|TRBV4-1
ASSQMGGNTEAF
>.|TRBJ2-6|TRBV21-1
ASISTGLLSVANVLT
>.|TRBJ1-4|TRBV20-1
SARGEKLF